The 24 T cell receptor beta chains below come from one sample, sequenced in a study of blood T cell repertoires in COVID-19. The data were produced by immunoSEQ multiplex PCR, yet TCRdb's version contains in-frame clones alone and is incomplete. The table lists 150,000 or so clones, 87% of them singletons, with about 5.7% in the top ten. The sequenced sample was peripheral blood. Every receptor here comes from an elderly man with acute or convalescent COVID-19.

The V and J genes are TRBV19 and TRBJ2-7; TRBD2 matches at 7 bases. Germline V CDR1 and CDR2: LNHDA, SQIVND (reference sequence). V shed 6 bases, J shed 6 bases, and the junction held 8 bases outside the gene matches. There are 13 residues in the CDR3. The CDR3 nucleotides read TGTGCCAGTAGAGGGCTAGCGGTACGCGAGCAGTACTTC. Its translation: CASRGLAVREQYF.

V usage is TRBV6-1 and J usage is TRBJ1-2; TRBD1 agrees at 9 bases. V lost 2 bases to trimming and J lost 13 bases; unmatched junction nucleotides: 11. CDR1 and CDR2 (germline): MNHNS, SASEGT. The CDR3 loop spans 14 amino acids. The chain's CDR3 is CASSEYGTGIRFTF. In DNA, the CDR3 is TGTGCCAGCAGTGAATACGGGACAGGGATCAGATTCACCTTC.

J is TRBJ2-7 and V is TRBV5-1; a weak D match, TRBD2 (5 bases). This CDR3 is built from 16 residues. The germline gives CDR1 SGHRS, CDR2 YFSETQ. V was trimmed by 4 bases and J by 2 bases, leaving 19 bases between them. The CDR3 sequence: CASSLGGLGGTYEQYF. CDR3 nucleotide sequence: TGCGCCAGCAGCCTGGGCGGGCTAGGCGGAACCTACGAGCAGTACTTC.

The J gene is TRBJ2-1, the V gene TRBV27; D may be TRBD1 (6 bases). Per the germline V gene, CDR1 is MNHEY and CDR2 is SMNVEV (reference sequence). There are 16 residues in the CDR3. V lost 4 bases and J 4 bases, leaving 17 bases between the germline ends. The CDR3: CASSSTPGHPYNEQFF. The CDR3 DNA follows: TGTGCCAGCAGTTCGACCCCGGGACATCCTTACAATGAGCAGTTCTTC.

V and J are TRBV12-3 or TRBV12-4 and TRBJ1-1; 7 bases agree with TRBD1. The trim removed 1 base at V and 10 bases at J, leaving 6 bases unmatched. The CDR3 length is 13 residues. Here the CDR3 reads CASSLVGPGGAFF. CDR3 nucleotides: TGTGCCAGCAGTTTAGTTGGTCCAGGGGGAGCTTTCTTT.

This clone appeared once. The chain recombines TRBV5-1 with TRBJ2-1; 7 bases are shared with TRBD2. CDR1 is SGHRS, CDR2 YFSETQ, per germline. J was trimmed by 7 bases and V by 0 bases; bases with no gene match: 7. This CDR3 spans 15 amino acids. The CDR3 region has the DNA TGCGCCAGCAGCTTGGACTCAGGGAGGGTTAATGAGCAGTTCTTC. It codes for CASSLDSGRVNEQFF.

The genes are TRBV28 and TRBJ1-5; 8 bases fit TRBD1. Germline V CDR1 and CDR2: MDHEN, SYDVKM. The CDR3 has 15 amino acids. Losses at the gene ends were 7 bases for V and 1 base for J; bases not matched to a gene: 6. The CDR3 nucleotides read TGTGCCAGCACCCGGGACAGGCCAAGCAATCAGCCCCAGCATTTT. This sequence encodes CASTRDRPSNQPQHF. Looking up the rest from reference TRBV28 and TRBJ1-5 gives the full variable domain: DVKVTQSSRYLVKRTGEKVFLECVQDMDHENMFWYRQDPGLGLRLIYFSYDVKMKEKGDIPEGYSVSREKKERFSLILESASTNQTSMYLCASTRDRPSNQPQHFGDGTRLSIL.

The chain carries TRBV5-4 and TRBJ2-7; 8 nucleotides agree with TRBD1. This CDR3 spans 12 amino acids. CDR1 and CDR2 (germline): SGHNT, YYREEE (reference sequence). V shed 4 bases, J shed 7 bases, and the junction held 4 bases outside the gene matches. The CDR3 protein is CASSNGQGEQYF. The CDR3 DNA reads TGTGCCAGCAGCAACGGACAGGGTGAGCAGTACTTC.

This clone is a singleton in its sample. The CDR3 nucleotides read TGTGCCAGCAGCTTAGCATCGGGACTAGCGGAGAAAGAGACCCAGTACTTC. It yields the protein CASSLASGLAEKETQYF. The V gene is TRBV7-9, the J gene TRBJ2-5; the match to TRBD2 covers 11 bases. The CDR3 is 17 residues long. V was pared by 0 bases and J by 3 bases, with 6 bases of the junction left unmatched. CDR1 is SEHNR and CDR2 is FQNEAQ in the germline V gene (reference sequence).

The rearrangement links TRBV7-9 to TRBJ2-7, with a tentative D call TRBD2 (5 bases). Trimming shortened V by 5 bases and J by 3 bases, and 8 bases separated the two germline ends. The CDR3 consists of 12 residues. Per the germline V gene, CDR1 is SEHNR and CDR2 is FQNEAQ (reference sequence). The CDR3 sequence is CASSLDYYEQYF. For the CDR3, the DNA is TGTGCCAGCAGCCTCGACTACTACGAGCAGTACTTC.

The chain combines TRBV2 with TRBJ2-5; 8 bases agree with TRBD2. The CDR3 is made up of 15 amino acids. The ends lost 4 bases at V and 4 bases at J; junction bases unmatched: 8. The germline V gene has CDR1 SNHLY and CDR2 FYNNEI. The CDR3 nucleotides read TGTGCCAGCAGTGGTCACGGGGGGGCGGGAGAGACCCAGTACTTC. Its protein is CASSGHGGAGETQYF.

This clone is a singleton in its sample. This sequence joins TRBV9 and TRBJ1-4, with 10 bases identical to TRBD1. Germline CDR1 SGDLS, CDR2 YYNGEE. The trim removed 3 bases at V and 7 bases at J, leaving 12 bases unmatched. This CDR3 spans 17 amino acids. CDR3 sequence reads: CASSAGDRGIVGEKLFF. The CDR3 DNA reads as TGTGCCAGCAGCGCAGGGGACAGGGGAATAGTGGGTGAAAAACTGTTTTTT.

The DNA for the CDR3 is TGCAGCGTTGGGACTAGCGGGATAGAGCAGTTCTTC. The encoded protein is CSVGTSGIEQFF. The chain combines TRBV29-1 with TRBJ2-1; 12 bases line up with TRBD2. The CDR3 contains 12 residues. J lost 10 bases, V lost 4 bases, and 2 bases had no gene match. The V gene's germline CDR1 is SQVTM and CDR2 ANQGSEA.

This clone showed up just a few times. The rearrangement joins TRBV5-1 to TRBJ1-2, with TRBD1 matching over 9 bases. The CDR3 runs 13 residues. Germline values: CDR1 SGHRS, CDR2 YFSETQ. V lost 2 bases and J lost 8; bases outside the gene matches: 4. The CDR3: CASSLQGAEGYTF. The CDR3 DNA reads as TGCGCCAGCAGCTTACAGGGGGCTGAAGGCTACACCTTC.

The genes are TRBV7-6 and TRBJ1-1; 8 positions agree with TRBD1. V was pared by 1 base and J by 1 base, with 11 bases of the junction left unmatched. This CDR3 region has 18 residues. Germline V gene data show CDR1 as SGHVS and CDR2 as FNYEAQ. CDR3 DNA: TGTGCCAGCAGCTTAGAGGACAGGGTGATGAAGCCGAACACTGAAGCTTTCTTT. The encoded protein is CASSLEDRVMKPNTEAFF.

This chain joins TRBV12-3 or TRBV12-4 and TRBJ2-1; D may be TRBD1 (6 bases). The CDR3 has 12 amino acids. V lost 2 bases and J lost 10, with 9 bases in between. CDR3: CASSLRGWEQFF. The CDR3 bases are TGTGCCAGCAGTTTAAGGGGGTGGGAGCAGTTCTTC.

To note about this clone: At one of its ends the junction is not consistent with the germline gene, which may arise from a read error. The V and J genes are TRBV2 and TRBJ1-2; D is possibly TRBD1 (5 bases). This CDR3 is built from 10 residues. Germline lookup yields CDR1 SNHLY and CDR2 FYNNEI. CDR3 in DNA: TGTGCCAGCAGTCCCTTGGACATCCCCTTC. Protein: CASSPLDIPF.

This clone has only one observation. The chain couples TRBV2 to TRBJ2-3, with D maybe TRBD1 (5 bases). V dropped 6 bases and J dropped 3 bases, with 13 bases sitting between them. Germline CDR1 is SNHLY and CDR2 is FYNNEI. The CDR3 has 14 amino acids. CDR3 sequence: CASSRVEKTDTQYF. In DNA, the CDR3 is TGTGCCAGCAGCAGGGTGGAGAAGACAGATACGCAGTATTTT.

The chain carries TRBV6-1 and TRBJ2-2; TRBD1 agrees at 8 bases. The germline V gene has CDR1 MNHNS and CDR2 SASEGT. CDR3 size: 19 residues. V shed 2 bases, J shed 4 bases, and the junction held 15 bases outside the gene matches. The DNA of the CDR3 is TGTGCCAGCAGTGAATCATATGTCAGGGGGCAATTATTCACCGGGGAGCTGTTTTTT. Translation: CASSESYVRGQLFTGELFF.

The gene calls are TRBV9 and TRBJ2-3; 7 bases fit TRBD1. The V gene end was trimmed by 4 bases and the J gene end by 0 bases; junction bases not matched to a gene: 5. Germline assignment: CDR1 SGDLS and CDR2 YYNGEE. This CDR3 has 15 residues. The CDR3 DNA reads TGTGCCAGCAGCCACCGGGACAGTAGCACAGATACGCAGTATTTT. Translating it yields CASSHRDSSTDTQYF.

The chain couples TRBV5-1 to TRBJ1-1; 9 positions agree with TRBD1. Germline V lookup: CDR1 SGHRS, CDR2 YFSETQ. V dropped 4 bases and J dropped 4; count of bases not matched to a gene: 5. The CDR3 is made up of 14 amino acids. Written as DNA, the CDR3 is TGCGCCAGCAGCACAGGACAGGGGTCCACTGAAGCTTTCTTT. Its translation: CASSTGQGSTEAFF.

The chain joins TRBV5-1 to TRBJ2-1, with D possibly TRBD2 on 5 matching bases. The V end lost 1 base, the J end lost 4 bases, and 15 bases lay between the germline ends. Germline-derived CDR1 and CDR2 are SGHRS and YFSETQ. This CDR3 has 16 amino acids. CDR3 residues: CASSLRVGVTYNEQFF. Here the CDR3 DNA reads TGCGCCAGCAGCTTGCGGGTGGGAGTTACGTACAATGAGCAGTTCTTC.

This chain joins TRBV6-5 and TRBJ1-6; the D is unclear. Germline assignment: CDR1 MNHEY and CDR2 SVGAGI. The CDR3 is made up of 13 amino acids. Deletions cut 6 bases from V and 7 bases from J, with 10 bases between. The CDR3 protein is CASSRLQNSPLHF. CDR3 in DNA: TGTGCCAGCAGCCGACTGCAGAATTCACCCCTCCACTTT.

The chain joins TRBV29-1 to TRBJ1-1; TRBD1 aligns across 7 bases. The CDR3 consists of 13 residues. Germline lookup yields CDR1 SQVTM and CDR2 ANQGSEA. V lost 4 bases and J lost 0; bases outside the gene matches: 2. This CDR3 is CSVVDRLNTEAFF. CDR3 nucleotides: TGCAGCGTTGTGGACAGGCTGAACACTGAAGCTTTCTTT.